The clone carrying this T cell receptor (beta chain) was picked up many times. What it binds is not known. The sample is drawn from a study of T cells in Graves' hyperthyroidism and ophthalmopathy. Orbital computed tomography and thyroid ultrasound, together with serum TRAb and thyroxine and clinical symptoms, were used for diagnoses. Isolation of PBMCs was performed on 8.5 to 10 ml fresh peripheral blood. Template material for amplifying TCR beta CDR3 regions consisted of RNA transcripts. In the first-round RT-PCR of the TCR CDR3, the HTBI primer set was used. TCRdb re-called the multiplex PCR reads with MiXCR, one entry per CDR3 protein. The sample shows roughly 420,000 distinct CDR3 sequences, about a sixth of them seen only once. Notes on the study in general: Ophthalmopathy, as predicted by the model, came a median approximately 5.9 months after the prediction. Most thyroid clonotypes expanded above 0.001 were also detected in blood.

The origin of this receptor is a woman aged 18-35 years with Graves' hyperthyroidism. Sequences were obtained from blood.

CDR3 sequence: CASSWTGTQPQHF. In nucleotides, the CDR3 is TGTGCCAGCAGTTGGACAGGGACCCAGCCCCAGCATTTT. The chain employs TRBV6-1 and TRBJ1-5; TRBD1 agrees at 8 bases. Germline CDR1 is MNHNS and CDR2 is SASEGT. V trimming: 5 bases; J trimming: 7 bases; junction bases outside the gene matches: 4. CDR3 size: 13 residues.